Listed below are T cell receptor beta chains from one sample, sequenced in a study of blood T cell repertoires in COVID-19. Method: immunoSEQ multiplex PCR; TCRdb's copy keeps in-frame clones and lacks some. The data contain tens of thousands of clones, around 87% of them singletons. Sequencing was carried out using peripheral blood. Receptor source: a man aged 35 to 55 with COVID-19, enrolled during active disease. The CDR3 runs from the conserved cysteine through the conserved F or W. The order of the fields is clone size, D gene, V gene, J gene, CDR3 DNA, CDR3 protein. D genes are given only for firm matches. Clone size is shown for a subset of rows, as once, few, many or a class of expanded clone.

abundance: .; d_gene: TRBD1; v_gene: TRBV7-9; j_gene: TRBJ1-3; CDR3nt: TGTGCCAGCAGCCATACCGACAGGGAGTCTGGAAACACCATATATTTT; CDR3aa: CASSHTDRESGNTIYF
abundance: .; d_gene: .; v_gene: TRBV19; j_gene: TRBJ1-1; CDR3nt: TGTGCCAGTAGTTTACGACGGGGAGCTAAGTTAGCTTTCTTT; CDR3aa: CASSLRRGAKLAFF
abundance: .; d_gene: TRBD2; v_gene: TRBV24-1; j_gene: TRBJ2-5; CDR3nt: TGTGCCACCGCCGGTTCGGGGGGAGGAGAGACCCAGTACTTC; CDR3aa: CATAGSGGGETQYF
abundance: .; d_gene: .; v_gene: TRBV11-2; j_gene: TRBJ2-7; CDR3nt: TGTGCCAGCAGCCCAAGACAGAACTCCTACGAGCAGTACTTC; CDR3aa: CASSPRQNSYEQYF
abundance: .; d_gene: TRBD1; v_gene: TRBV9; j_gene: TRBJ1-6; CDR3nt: TGTGCCAGCAGCGTTTTAGGACAGGCTAATTCACCCCTCCACTTT; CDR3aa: CASSVLGQANSPLHF
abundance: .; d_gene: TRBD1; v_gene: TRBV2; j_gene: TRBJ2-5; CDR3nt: TGTGCCAGCAGTGATGCCGGGACAGGGCTGGGGGAGACCCAGTACTTC; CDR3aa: CASSDAGTGLGETQYF
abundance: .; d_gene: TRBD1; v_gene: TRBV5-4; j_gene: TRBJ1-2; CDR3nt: TGTGCCAGCAGCTTGGCCTTAGGGACAGCCTCTAACTATGGCTACACCTTC; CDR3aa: CASSLALGTASNYGYTF
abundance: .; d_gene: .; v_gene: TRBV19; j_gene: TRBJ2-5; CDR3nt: TGTGCCAGTAGTCCAGGGGATGTTGAGACCCAGTACTTC; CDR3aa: CASSPGDVETQYF
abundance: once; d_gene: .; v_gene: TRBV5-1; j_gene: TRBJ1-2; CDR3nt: TGCGCCAGCAGCTTGGCAGGGCCGGATGGCTACACCTTC; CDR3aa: CASSLAGPDGYTF
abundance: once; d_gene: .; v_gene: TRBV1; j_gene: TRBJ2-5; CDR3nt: TGCACCAGCAGCCAAGGGCCCTTGGGGGTAGCGGGGAAAGAGACCCAGTACTTC; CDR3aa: CTSSQGPLGVAGKETQYF
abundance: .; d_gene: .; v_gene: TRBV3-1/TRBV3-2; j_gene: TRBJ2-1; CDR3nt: TGTGCCAGCAGCCAAGATCTTGCGGCCGCTACCTACAATGAGCAGTTCTTC; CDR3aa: CASSQDLAAATYNEQFF
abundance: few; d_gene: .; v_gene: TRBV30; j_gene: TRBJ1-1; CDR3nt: TGTGCCTGGAGTGTACCGACACGGATGAACACTGAAGCTTTCTTT; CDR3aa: CAWSVPTRMNTEAFF
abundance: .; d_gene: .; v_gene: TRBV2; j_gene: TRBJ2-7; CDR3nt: TGTGCCAGCAGTGGGCAGACAGGACCCTACGAGCAGTACTTC; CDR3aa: CASSGQTGPYEQYF
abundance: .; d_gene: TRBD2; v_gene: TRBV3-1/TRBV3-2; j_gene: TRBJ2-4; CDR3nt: TGTGCCAGCAGCCATCCGGGACTACTAGCCAAAAACATTCAGTACTTC; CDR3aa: CASSHPGLLAKNIQYF
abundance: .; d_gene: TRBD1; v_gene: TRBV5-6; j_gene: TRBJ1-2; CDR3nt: TGTGCCAGCAGCCCAAGGACAGGGCTCTATGGCTACACCTTC; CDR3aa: CASSPRTGLYGYTF
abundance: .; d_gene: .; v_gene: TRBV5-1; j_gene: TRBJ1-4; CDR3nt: TGCGCCAGCAGCTTACCAGGGCCAAATGAAAAACTGTTTTTT; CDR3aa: CASSLPGPNEKLFF
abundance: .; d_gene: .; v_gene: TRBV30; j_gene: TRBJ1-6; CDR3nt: TGTGCCTGCCCGGGGTATCGGGCCTATAATTCACCCCTCCACTTT; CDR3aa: CACPGYRAYNSPLHF
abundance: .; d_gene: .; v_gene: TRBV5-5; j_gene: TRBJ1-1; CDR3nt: TGTGCCAGCAGCATACGCCTAGTGGACACTGAAGCTTTCTTT; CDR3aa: CASSIRLVDTEAFF
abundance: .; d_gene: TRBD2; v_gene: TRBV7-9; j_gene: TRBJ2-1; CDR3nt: TGTGCCAGCAGCTTATTGCAGCGGGGGGCCCTGTTCTTC; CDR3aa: CASSLLQRGALFF
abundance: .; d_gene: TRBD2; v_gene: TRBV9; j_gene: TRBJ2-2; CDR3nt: TGTGCCAGCAGCCCTTACGGACTAGCGGGGTCGAACACCGGGGAGCTGTTTTTT; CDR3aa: CASSPYGLAGSNTGELFF
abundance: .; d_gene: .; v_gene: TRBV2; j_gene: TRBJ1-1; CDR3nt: TGTGCCAGCAGTGAATCGGGGAAGGCTTTCTTT; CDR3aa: CASSESGKAFF
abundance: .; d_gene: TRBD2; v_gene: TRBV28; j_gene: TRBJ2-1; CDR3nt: TGTGCCAGCACTTCCCCGGGGGGATACGAGCAGTTCTTC; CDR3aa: CASTSPGGYEQFF
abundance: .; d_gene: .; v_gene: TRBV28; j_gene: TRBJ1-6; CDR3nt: TGTGCCAGCAGCCTAGGGGCGGCAGGGAATTCACCCCTCCACTTT; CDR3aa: CASSLGAAGNSPLHF
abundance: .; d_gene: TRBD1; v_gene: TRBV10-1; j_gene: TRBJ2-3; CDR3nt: TGCGCCAGCAGTGAACAGGGGCCGGGCACAGATACGCAGTATTTT; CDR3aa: CASSEQGPGTDTQYF
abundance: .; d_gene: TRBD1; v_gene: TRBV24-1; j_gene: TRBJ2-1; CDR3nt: TGTGCCACCTCGAGGGACAGCTCCTACAATGAGCAGTTCTTC; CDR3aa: CATSRDSSYNEQFF
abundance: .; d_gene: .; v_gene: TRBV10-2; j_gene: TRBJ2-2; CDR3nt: TGCGCTCATCGGGGTCATTTGAAGGGGGCGAACACCGGGGAGCTGTTTTTT; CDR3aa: CAHRGHLKGANTGELFF
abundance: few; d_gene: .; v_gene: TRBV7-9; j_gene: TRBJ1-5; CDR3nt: TGTGCCAGCAGCGTCGGCGGTCAGCCCCAGCATTTT; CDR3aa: CASSVGGQPQHF
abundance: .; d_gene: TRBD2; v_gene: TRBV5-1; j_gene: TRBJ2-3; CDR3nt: TGCGCCAGCACACGGGTGTCTAGCGGGGGGTACACAGATACGCAGTATTTT; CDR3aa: CASTRVSSGGYTDTQYF
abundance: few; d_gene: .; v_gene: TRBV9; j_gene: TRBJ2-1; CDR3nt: TGTGCCAGCAGCGTAGAGGTAGCGGATTACAATGAGCAGTTCTTC; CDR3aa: CASSVEVADYNEQFF
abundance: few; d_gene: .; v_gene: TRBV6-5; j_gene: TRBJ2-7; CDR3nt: TGTGCCAGCAGTTACCTGGCAGGCTACGAGCAGTACTTC; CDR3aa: CASSYLAGYEQYF
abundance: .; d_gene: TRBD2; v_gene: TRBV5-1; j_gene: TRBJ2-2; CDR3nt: TGCGCCAGCAGCTTGCTACCTAGCGGGGCCGTGGGCACCGGGGAGCTGTTTTTT; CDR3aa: CASSLLPSGAVGTGELFF
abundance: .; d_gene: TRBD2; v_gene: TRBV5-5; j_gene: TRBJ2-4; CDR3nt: TGTGCCAGCAGCTCCAGGGTAGCGGGGGCTCCTGGGGCCAAAAACATTCAGTACTTC; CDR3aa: CASSSRVAGAPGAKNIQYF
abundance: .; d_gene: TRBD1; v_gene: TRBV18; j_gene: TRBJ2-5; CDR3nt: TGTGCCAGCTCACCACAGGCGTACAGGGGGCAAGAGACCCAGTACTTC; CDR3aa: CASSPQAYRGQETQYF
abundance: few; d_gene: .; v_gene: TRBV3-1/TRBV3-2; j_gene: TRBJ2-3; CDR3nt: TGTGCCAGCAGCCAAGCTCAGCAGGCGGGAGATACGCAGTATTTT; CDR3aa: CASSQAQQAGDTQYF
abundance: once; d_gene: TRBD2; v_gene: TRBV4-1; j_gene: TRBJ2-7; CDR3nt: TGCGCCAGCAGCCAAGTCCCCCATAGCGGGGGGGTCTCCTACGAGCAGTACTTC; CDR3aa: CASSQVPHSGGVSYEQYF
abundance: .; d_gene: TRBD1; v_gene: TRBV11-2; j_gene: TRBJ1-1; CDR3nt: TGTGCCAGCAGCTTAACAGGGGAGACTGAAGCTTTCTTT; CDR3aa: CASSLTGETEAFF
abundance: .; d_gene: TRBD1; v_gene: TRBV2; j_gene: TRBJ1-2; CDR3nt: TGTGCCAGCATTCCGGACAGGGGGCGCGCCGGTGGCTACACCTTC; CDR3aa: CASIPDRGRAGGYTF
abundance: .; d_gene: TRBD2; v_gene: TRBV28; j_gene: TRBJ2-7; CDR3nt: TGTGCCAGCACGGCGGGGGCCTACGAGCAGTACTTC; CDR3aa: CASTAGAYEQYF
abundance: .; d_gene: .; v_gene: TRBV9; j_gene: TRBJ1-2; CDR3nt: TGTGCCAGCAGCCCAGCGGGTGAGGGCTATGGCTACACCTTC; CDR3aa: CASSPAGEGYGYTF
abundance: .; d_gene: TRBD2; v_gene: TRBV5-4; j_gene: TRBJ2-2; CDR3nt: TGTGCCAGCAGCCGTGATCCGGGGGGGGACACCGGGGAGCTGTTTTTT; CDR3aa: CASSRDPGGDTGELFF
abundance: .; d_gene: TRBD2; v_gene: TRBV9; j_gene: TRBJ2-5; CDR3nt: TGTGCCAGCAGCTCCCGGGGGGATCCGTGGGAGACCCAGTACTTC; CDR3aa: CASSSRGDPWETQYF
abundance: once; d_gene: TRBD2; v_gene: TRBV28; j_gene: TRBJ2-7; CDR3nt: TGTGCCAGCAGTTTAGGAGGGACTAGCGGGGGTTACGAGCAGTACTTC; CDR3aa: CASSLGGTSGGYEQYF
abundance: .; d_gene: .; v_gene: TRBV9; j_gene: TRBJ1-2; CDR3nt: TGTGCCAGCAGGGCGGGAAACTATGGCTACACCTTC; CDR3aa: CASRAGNYGYTF
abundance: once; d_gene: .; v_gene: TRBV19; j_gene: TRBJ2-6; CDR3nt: TGTGCCAGTGCCGGGTCTGCCCTAACCAGCTCTGGGGCCAACGTCCTGACTTTC; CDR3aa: CASAGSALTSSGANVLTF
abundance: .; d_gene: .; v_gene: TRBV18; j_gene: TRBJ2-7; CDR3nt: TGTGCCAGCTCACCGGTCGGGGGGCCTTCCTACGAGCAGTACTTC; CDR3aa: CASSPVGGPSYEQYF
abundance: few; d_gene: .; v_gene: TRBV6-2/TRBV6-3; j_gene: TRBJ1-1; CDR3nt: TGTGCCAGCAGTTACCATTTGTCAGGAGGCACTGAAGCTTTCTTT; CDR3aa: CASSYHLSGGTEAFF
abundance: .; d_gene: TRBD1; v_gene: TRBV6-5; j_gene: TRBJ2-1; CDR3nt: TGTGCCAGCAGTAGACAGGGTTTAGAGTTCTTC; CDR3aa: CASSRQGLEFF
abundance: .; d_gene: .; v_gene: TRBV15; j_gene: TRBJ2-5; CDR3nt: TGTGCCACCAGCCCCCGGGACTTGCGTCGGGGCCAGTACTTC; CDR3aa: CATSPRDLRRGQYF
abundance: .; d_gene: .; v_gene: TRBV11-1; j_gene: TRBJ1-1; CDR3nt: TGTGCCAGCAGCTTAGCGTGGGGGGTTGAAGCTTTCTTT; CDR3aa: CASSLAWGVEAFF
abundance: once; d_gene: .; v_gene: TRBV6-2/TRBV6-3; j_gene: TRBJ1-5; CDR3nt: TGTGCCAGCAGTTACGACAGGACTCAGCCCCAGCATTTT; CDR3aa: CASSYDRTQPQHF
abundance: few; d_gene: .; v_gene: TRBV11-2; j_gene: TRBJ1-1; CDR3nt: TGTGCCAGCAGAGGAGGGGGGGTGAACACTGAAGCTTTCTTT; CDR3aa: CASRGGGVNTEAFF
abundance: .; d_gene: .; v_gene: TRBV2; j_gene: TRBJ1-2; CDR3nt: TGTGCCAGCAGTGGAGGAAAAAACTATGGCTACACCTTC; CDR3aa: CASSGGKNYGYTF
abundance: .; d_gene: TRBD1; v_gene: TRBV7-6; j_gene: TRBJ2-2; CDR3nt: TGTGCCAGCAGCTCCCTTCAGGGGGTGGATTGGAGGGAGCTGTTTTTT; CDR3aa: CASSSLQGVDWRELFF